The 28 T cell receptor beta chains below were found in one sample sequenced in a study of blood T cell repertoires in COVID-19. The table came from immunoSEQ multiplex PCR; TCRdb's copy has only in-frame clones and leaves some out. The sample has fewer than 350,000 clones, roughly 89% seen once. Sequenced: peripheral blood. These receptors originate from a woman aged 60 to 75 with COVID-19, enrolled during active disease.

As concerns this clone: Other DNA variants within this sample encode the same CDR3. This chain links TRBV2 with TRBJ2-7, with 7 bases that match TRBD2. Looked up from germline, CDR1 is SNHLY and CDR2 is FYNNEI. The V and J ends lost 3 bases and 7 bases, in that order; junction bases with no gene match: 0. This CDR3 has 11 amino acids. The DNA of the CDR3 is TGTGCCAGCAGTGAGCGGGGGGAGCAGTACTTC. Its translation is CASSERGEQYF. The whole variable domain, filled in from reference TRBV2 and TRBJ2-7, reads EPEVTQTPSHQVTQMGQEVILRCVPISNHLYFYWYRQILGQKVEFLVSFYNNEISEKSEIFDDQFSVERPDGSNFTLKIRSTKLEDSAMYFCASSERGEQYFGPGTRLTVT.

The chain recombines TRBV19 with TRBJ1-3; tentative D call: TRBD1 (5 bases). Germline V lookup: CDR1 LNHDA, CDR2 SQIVND (reference sequence). The V and J ends lost 3 bases and 0 bases respectively, with 18 bases between them. The CDR3 is 18 residues long. In nucleotides, the CDR3 is TGTGCCAGTAGTATTTACCCTCTGGGGCGAATCTCTGGAAACACCATATATTTT. This sequence encodes CASSIYPLGRISGNTIYF.

V and J are TRBV4-2 and TRBJ2-7; no definite D call. This CDR3 is 14 amino acids long. The V end lost 0 bases, the J end lost 3 bases, and 9 bases lay between the germline ends. Germline V gene data show CDR1 as LGHNA and CDR2 as YNFKEQ. CDR3 sequence: CASSQDRLFYEQYF. The CDR3 coding sequence is TGTGCCAGCAGCCAAGATCGTCTTTTCTACGAGCAGTACTTC.

This rearrangement joins TRBV6-5 to TRBJ1-1; perhaps TRBD1 as D (6 bases). V was cut by 5 bases and J by 4 bases, with 17 bases left in between. The CDR3 is made up of 15 amino acids. Germline CDR1 is MNHEY and CDR2 is SVGAGI. CDR3 protein: CASSMWGRGGTEAFF. DNA of the CDR3: TGTGCCAGCAGTATGTGGGGGCGCGGGGGCACTGAAGCTTTCTTT.

The chain links TRBV28 to TRBJ2-7; 9 bases are shared with TRBD1. The trim removed 8 bases at V and 4 bases at J, leaving 6 bases unmatched. This CDR3 has 13 amino acids. Germline assignment: CDR1 MDHEN and CDR2 SYDVKM. CDR3 residues: CASLRQGEYEQYF. In nucleotides, the CDR3 is TGTGCCAGCCTCCGACAGGGGGAGTACGAGCAGTACTTC.

The rearrangement joins TRBV27 to TRBJ2-7, with TRBD1 matching over 9 bases. CDR1 is MNHEY, CDR2 SMNVEV, per germline (reference sequence). The V and J ends lost 6 bases and 3 bases, in that order; junction bases with no gene match: 12. The CDR3 length is 16 residues. The CDR3 loop reads CASSLTRGQGGYEQYF. CDR3 coding DNA: TGTGCCAGCAGCTTAACCAGGGGACAGGGTGGCTACGAGCAGTACTTC.

The CDR3 bases are TGTGCCAGCAGTTACTCCGGTGTTACTTATCAGCCCCAGCATTTT. This translates into CASSYSGVTYQPQHF. This rearrangement joins TRBV6-6 to TRBJ1-5; D not certain. The ends were cut back, 0 bases at V and 5 bases at J, with 11 bases in the middle. Germline CDR1 reads MNHNY; CDR2 reads SVGAGI (reference sequence). The length of the CDR3 is 15 residues.

The chain links TRBV5-6 to TRBJ1-2; perhaps TRBD1 as D (6 bases). The germline V and J ends were trimmed by 6 bases and 4 bases, with 13 bases remaining between them. Germline-derived CDR1 and CDR2 are SGHDT and YYEEEE. This CDR3 has 13 residues. CDR3 nucleotide sequence: TGTGCCAGCACCCCCGGACAGCTCTATGGCTACACCTTC. Its translation is CASTPGQLYGYTF.

The rearrangement uses TRBV18 and TRBJ2-2, with TRBD1 matching over 10 bases. The CDR3 spans 15 residues. The ends lost 3 bases at V and 7 bases at J; junction bases unmatched: 5. The germline V gene has CDR1 KGHSH and CDR2 LQKENI. The CDR3 DNA reads as TGTGCCAGCTCACCGGGACAGGGGAATCGCGGGGAGCTGTTTTTT. This sequence encodes CASSPGQGNRGELFF.

J is TRBJ1-2 and V is TRBV25-1, with 7 bases that match TRBD1. This CDR3 has 13 amino acids. The V and J ends lost 7 bases and 8 bases, in that order; junction bases with no gene match: 10. CDR1 MGHDK and CDR2 SYGVNS come from the germline V gene. In DNA form, the CDR3 reads TGTGCCAGCACCGCACAGGGGATGGGGGGCTACACCTTC. Its protein is CASTAQGMGGYTF.

The rearrangement joins TRBV4-1 to TRBJ1-2; no clear D. Trimming removed 1 base from V and 2 bases from J, with 14 bases in between. Per the germline V gene, CDR1 is MGHRA and CDR2 is YSYEKL. The CDR3 runs to 16 residues. DNA for the CDR3: TGCGCCAGCAGCCAAGCCCCTGCCGCGGAAAACTATGGCTACACCTTC. Protein sequence: CASSQAPAAENYGYTF.

This chain uses TRBV9 with TRBJ2-1; no clear D gene. Germline V gene sequence: CDR1 SGDLS, CDR2 YYNGEE. Trimming cost V 0 bases and J 8 bases, with 6 bases left between them. CDR3 length equals 12 residues. DNA of the CDR3: TGTGCCAGCAGCGTAGATGGCCATGAGCAGTTCTTC. Its protein is CASSVDGHEQFF.

V and J are TRBV6-6 and TRBJ1-4; D gene unclear. V dropped 7 bases and J dropped 5 bases, with 17 bases sitting between them. Germline assignment: CDR1 MNHNY and CDR2 SVGAGI (reference sequence). This CDR3 comprises 15 residues. CDR3 amino acids: CASTAGVGRNEKLFF. In DNA, the CDR3 is TGTGCCAGCACCGCAGGTGTGGGTCGAAATGAAAAACTGTTTTTT.

The chain carries TRBV24-1 and TRBJ2-5; 7 bases match TRBD2. Germline V gene sequence: CDR1 KGHDR, CDR2 SFDVKD. After removal of 3 bases from V and 5 bases from J, the junction contained 8 bases not matched to a gene. The CDR3 is made up of 15 amino acids. The CDR3 loop is CATSDRGGAWETQYF. In nucleotides, the CDR3 is TGTGCCACCAGTGATAGGGGAGGGGCGTGGGAGACCCAGTACTTC.

J is TRBJ2-3 and V is TRBV6-6; 7 bases fit TRBD1. The CDR3 loop spans 18 amino acids. Germline trimming cut 5 bases from V and 1 base from J; bases unmatched to any gene: 15. Germline V gene data show CDR1 as MNHNY and CDR2 as SVGAGI (reference sequence). DNA of the CDR3: TGTGCCAGCAGTCCGTCTTCAACAAGGGGGCGGGGCACAGATACGCAGTATTTT. Translated, it gives CASSPSSTRGRGTDTQYF.

CDR3 sequence: CASSLGLAKYNEQFF. The CDR3 nucleotides read TGTGCCAGCAGCTTGGGACTAGCGAAATACAATGAGCAGTTCTTC. V usage is TRBV9 and J usage is TRBJ2-1; 10 nucleotides align to TRBD2. The CDR3 runs to 15 residues. V was pared by 4 bases and J by 4 bases, with 5 bases of the junction left unmatched. The germline CDR1 and CDR2 sequences are SGDLS and YYNGEE.

J is TRBJ1-2 and V is TRBV6-4; TRBD1 agrees at 7 bases. The junction had 4 bases not matched to a gene; V was cut back by 5 bases and J by 4 bases. This CDR3 region has 13 residues. CDR1 and CDR2 (germline): MRHNA, SNTAGT. The CDR3 protein is CASSQRQGYGYTF. The CDR3 DNA sequence: TGTGCCAGCAGTCAGAGACAGGGCTATGGCTACACCTTC.

This chain links TRBV19 with TRBJ1-4; D not certain. V lost 6 bases and J lost 3, with 14 bases in between. Germline V gives CDR1 LNHDA, CDR2 SQIVND (reference sequence). There are 15 residues in the CDR3. This chain's CDR3 is CASRPQITANEKLFF. CDR3 sequence (DNA): TGTGCCAGTAGGCCACAGATAACGGCTAATGAAAAACTGTTTTTT. Together with reference TRBV19 and TRBJ1-4, the CDR3 gives the full variable domain: DGGITQSPKYLFRKEGQNVTLSCEQNLNHDAMYWYRQDPGQGLRLIYYSQIVNDFQKGDIAEGYSVSREKKESFPLTVTSAQKNPTAFYLCASRPQITANEKLFFGSGTQLSVL.

The genes are TRBV4-1 and TRBJ2-5; 7 bases line up with TRBD2. The germline V gene encodes CDR1 MGHRA and CDR2 YSYEKL. The CDR3 extends over 17 amino acids. With V trimmed by 4 bases and J by 5 bases, 16 bases remained unmatched. The CDR3 DNA follows: TGCGCCAGCAGCCCCGCTCGCGGGGGTTACCTTTTGGAGACCCAGTACTTC. Residues: CASSPARGGYLLETQYF.

The chain joins TRBV7-2 to TRBJ1-6; possibly TRBD1 for D (5 bases). V lost 5 bases and J lost 7, with 18 bases in between. CDR1 SGHTA and CDR2 FQGNSA come from the germline V gene. The CDR3 length is 16 residues. The CDR3 nucleotides read TGTGCCAGCAGCCCCAATGGGGCCTTAAGGAATTCACCCCTCCACTTT. As protein: CASSPNGALRNSPLHF.

This sequence joins TRBV18 and TRBJ2-7; TRBD1 matches at 7 bases. The germline gives CDR1 KGHSH, CDR2 LQKENI. This CDR3 comprises 15 residues. Trimming at V came to 4 bases and at J to 5 bases, leaving 11 bases not matched to a gene. The CDR3 nucleotides read TGTGCCAGCTCACAATTACAGGGGCCCAGGAACGAGCAGTACTTC. This translates into CASSQLQGPRNEQYF.

CDR3 loop: CASSLRTGGSVSEAFF. The CDR3, as DNA: TGTGCCAGCAGCCTTAGGACAGGGGGAAGTGTTAGTGAAGCTTTCTTT. V usage is TRBV7-2 and J usage is TRBJ1-1; 10 bases are shared with TRBD1. J gave up 7 bases and V 5 bases, and 13 bases lay outside the gene matches. Germline V gives CDR1 SGHTA, CDR2 FQGNSA. This CDR3 comprises 16 residues.

CDR3 DNA: TGTGCCAGCAGCTCCCCGACAGAAGACTATGGCTACACCTTC. Protein product: CASSSPTEDYGYTF. This chain links TRBV7-3 with TRBJ1-2, with TRBD1 as a possible D gene (5 bases). V was cut by 4 bases and J by 3 bases, with 12 bases left in between. Germline CDR1 and CDR2: SGHTA and FQGTGA. The CDR3 has 14 amino acids. The full variable domain, with the rest looked up from reference TRBV7-3 and TRBJ1-2, is GAGVSQTPSNKVTEKGKYVELRCDPISGHTALYWYRQSLGQGPEFLIYFQGTGAADDSGLPNDRFFAVRPEGSVSTLKIQRTERGDSAVYLCASSSPTEDYGYTFGSGTRLTVV.

V usage is TRBV12-3 or TRBV12-4 and J usage is TRBJ1-5, with no clear D. The CDR3 is 13 amino acids. The V and J ends lost 5 bases and 0 bases respectively, with 5 bases between them. The CDR3 protein is CASSIRSNQPQHF. In nucleotides, the CDR3 is TGTGCCAGCAGTATCCGTAGCAATCAGCCCCAGCATTTT.

The rearrangement joins TRBV9 to TRBJ2-2; D possibly corresponds to TRBD2 (5 bases). This CDR3 is 17 amino acids long. The germline V gene encodes CDR1 SGDLS and CDR2 YYNGEE. V lost 6 bases and J 3 bases, leaving 21 bases between the germline ends. CDR3 in DNA: TGTGCCAGCACCAAGAGAGGGAACCCGGGCGACACCGGGGAGCTGTTTTTT. The encoded protein is CASTKRGNPGDTGELFF. Full variable domain (remainder filled in from reference TRBV9 and TRBJ2-2): DSGVTQTPKHLITATGQRVTLRCSPRSGDLSVYWYQQSLDQGLQFLIQYYNGEERAKGNILERFSAQQFPDLHSELNLSSLELGDSALYFCASTKRGNPGDTGELFFGEGSRLTVL.

The chain carries TRBV27 and TRBJ1-1, with D maybe TRBD1 (6 bases). Germline lookup yields CDR1 MNHEY and CDR2 SMNVEV (reference sequence). V was trimmed by 1 base and J by 2 bases, leaving 11 bases between them. This CDR3 spans 15 amino acids. The CDR3 is CASSLFSGDNTEAFF. As DNA, the CDR3 is TGTGCCAGCAGTTTATTTTCAGGGGACAACACTGAAGCTTTCTTT.

The J gene is TRBJ2-3, the V gene TRBV5-1; 8 nucleotides line up with TRBD1. V was pared by 2 bases and J by 3 bases, with 5 bases of the junction left unmatched. CDR3 length: 15 amino acids. Germline lookup yields CDR1 SGHRS and CDR2 YFSETQ. The CDR3 sequence is CASSFTRGRTDTQYF. In nucleotides, the CDR3 is TGCGCCAGCAGCTTTACCAGGGGGCGGACAGATACGCAGTATTTT.

The genes are TRBV2 and TRBJ2-7, with D unresolved. This CDR3 has 11 residues. V lost 5 bases to trimming and J lost 3 bases, with 5 bases between them. The germline V gene has CDR1 SNHLY and CDR2 FYNNEI. The CDR3 sequence is CASSPVYEQYF. DNA of the CDR3: TGTGCCAGCAGTCCTGTCTACGAGCAGTACTTC.